A single sample gave rise to the 23 T cell receptor beta chains below, sequenced in a study of T-cell reconstitution after alpha-beta-depleted transplantation in children. Unique molecular identifiers were built into the TCRbeta library. TCRdb re-called the PCR reads through MiXCR, storing one row per CDR3 protein. The data show about 200,000 distinct CDR3 sequences, about 8.7% seen once. The material sequenced was PBMCs, mostly from graft donor cells, taken 360 days after TCRalphabeta/CD19-depleted stem cell transplant. These receptor sequences come from a male patient under 10 years old who had a stem cell transplant for acute myeloid leukemia, so the T cells may come from the graft donor.

In its sample, this clonotype was seen many times. J is TRBJ2-7 and V is TRBV6-5; TRBD1 agrees at 9 bases. Germline CDR1 reads MNHEY; CDR2 reads SVGAGI. With V trimmed by 5 bases and J by 3 bases, 8 bases remained unmatched. This CDR3 has 15 amino acids. The CDR3 reads CASSTTGGPFYEQYV. As DNA, the CDR3 is TGTGCCAGCAGTACGACAGGGGGTCCCTTCTACGAGCAGTACGTC.

This clonotype ranks as medium-sized (0.01 to 0.1%). The V and J genes are TRBV5-6 and TRBJ2-3; D not certain. The germline CDR1 and CDR2 sequences are SGHDT and YYEEEE. The V and J ends lost 2 bases and 2 bases respectively, with 12 bases between them. CDR3 length: 15 amino acids. As DNA, the CDR3 is TGTGCCAGCAGCTTCTTCGATCCTTACACAGATACGCAGTATTTT. This translates into CASSFFDPYTDTQYF.

At least ten counts were recorded for this clonotype. The chain links TRBV12-3 or TRBV12-4 to TRBJ2-1; D ambiguous. The CDR3 totals 17 residues. V gave up 6 bases and J gave up 0 bases, with 18 bases separating them. CDR3 sequence: CASSRSRAKSSYNEQFF. CDR3 in DNA: TGTGCCAGCAGCCGTTCAAGGGCCAAGAGCTCCTACAATGAGCAGTTCTTC.

This clonotype showed up just a few times. V and J are TRBV5-1 and TRBJ2-3; 14 bases line up with TRBD2. Germline CDR1 is SGHRS and CDR2 is YFSETQ. The V gene end was trimmed by 4 bases and the J gene end by 4 bases; junction bases not matched to a gene: 8. The CDR3 totals 17 residues. The CDR3 protein is CASSRLTSGRAPDTQYF. The CDR3 DNA reads as TGCGCCAGCAGCCGACTGACTAGCGGGAGGGCCCCAGATACGCAGTATTTT.

This chain joins TRBV2 and TRBJ1-1, with a possible D match to TRBD1 (5 bases). CDR1 and CDR2 from the germline V gene are SNHLY and FYNNEI. CDR3 length: 14 residues. Trimming took off 2 bases at V and 10 bases at J, with 17 bases between the two ends. The DNA of the CDR3 is TGTGCCAGCAGTGAACGGCTGGGAGGGACCCGAGCTTTCTTT. Protein product: CASSERLGGTRAFF.

This clonotype was observed a few times. This rearrangement joins TRBV2 to TRBJ2-2; TRBD2 might be the D (7 bases). V gave up 10 bases and J gave up 3 bases, with 18 bases separating them. There are 15 residues in the CDR3. From germline, CDR1 is SNHLY and CDR2 FYNNEI. This CDR3 reads CATTGEGGHTGELFF. The CDR3 coding sequence is TGTGCCACCACCGGGGAGGGGGGACACACCGGGGAGCTGTTTTTT. The whole variable domain, remainder taken from reference TRBV2 and TRBJ2-2, is EPEVTQTPSHQVTQMGQEVILRCVPISNHLYFYWYRQILGQKVEFLVSFYNNEISEKSEIFDDQFSVERPDGSNFTLKIRSTKLEDSAMYFCATTGEGGHTGELFFGEGSRLTVL.

This clonotype came up a few times. The chain is built from TRBV11-1 and TRBJ2-5, with 8 bases aligning to TRBD2. Germline assignment: CDR1 SGHAT and CDR2 FQDESV (reference sequence). J was trimmed by 3 bases and V by 5 bases; bases with no gene match: 8. The CDR3 covers 15 residues. The CDR3 is CASSLSHGGEETQYF. The CDR3 DNA follows: TGTGCCAGCAGCCTCTCACACGGGGGGGAAGAGACCCAGTACTTC.

This clonotype showed up just a few times. The chain carries TRBV12-3 or TRBV12-4 and TRBJ2-1, with TRBD2 matching 7 bases. Trimming at V came to 5 bases and at J to 5 bases, leaving 9 bases not matched to a gene. This CDR3 spans 15 amino acids. The CDR3 sequence: CASSAGGAGNNEQFF. CDR3 in DNA: TGTGCCAGCAGTGCCGGGGGAGCGGGGAACAATGAGCAGTTCTTC.

The chain has TRBV11-2 and TRBJ2-5; 11 nucleotides match TRBD2. The CDR3 consists of 19 residues. The V segment lost 7 bases and the J segment 0 bases; nucleotides outside the gene matches: 16. The germline V gene has CDR1 SGHAT and CDR2 FQNNGV. In DNA, the CDR3 is TGTGCCAGCAACGCTATTTGGGCAAGGACTAGCGGGTACCAAGAGACCCAGTACTTC. This sequence encodes CASNAIWARTSGYQETQYF.

This chain connects TRBV29-1 to TRBJ2-7; unclear D gene. Germline lookup yields CDR1 SQVTM and CDR2 ANQGSEA. V lost 6 bases, J lost 4 bases, and 10 bases lay in between. This CDR3 is built from 11 residues. The CDR3 DNA reads TGCAGCGTCGCTGACGGGTACGAGCAGTACGTC. This codes for CSVADGYEQYV.

The chain links TRBV6-5 to TRBJ2-1, with D unresolved. Trimming removed 0 bases at V and 9 bases at J, with 6 bases between. The germline V gene encodes CDR1 MNHEY and CDR2 SVGAGI. The CDR3 totals 12 residues. The CDR3 here is CASSYSGFEQFF. The CDR3, as DNA: TGTGCCAGCAGTTACTCAGGGTTTGAGCAGTTCTTC.

This clonotype was seen more than once but under ten times. The chain has TRBV7-9 and TRBJ2-3; no clear D gene. Germline loops: CDR1 SEHNR, CDR2 FQNEAQ (reference sequence). V lost 0 bases to trimming and J lost 5 bases, with 9 bases between them. The CDR3 consists of 14 residues. CDR3 in DNA: TGTGCCAGCAGCTTAGCGGGGTTCGGAGATACGCAGTATTTT. As protein: CASSLAGFGDTQYF.

This clonotype was picked up many times. This chain uses TRBV29-1 with TRBJ2-3, with D maybe TRBD1 (6 bases). Germline CDR1 is SQVTM and CDR2 is ANQGSEA. Trimming cost V 6 bases and J 3 bases, with 13 bases left between them. This CDR3 is built from 13 residues. The CDR3 protein is CSVATGSTDTQYF. For the CDR3, the DNA is TGCAGCGTCGCAACAGGGAGTACAGATACGCAGTATTTT.

A few counts support this clonotype. The chain couples TRBV20-1 to TRBJ2-5; D may correspond to TRBD1 or TRBD2 (5 bases each). V shed 6 bases and J shed 4 bases, with 15 bases lying between them. This CDR3 comprises 13 residues. The germline gives CDR1 DFQATT, CDR2 SNEGSKA (reference sequence). The CDR3, as DNA: TGCAGTGCCACGGCCGGGGCGGGAGAGACCCAGTACTTC. Its protein is CSATAGAGETQYF.

This rearrangement joins TRBV7-9 to TRBJ1-1; 11 positions match TRBD1. Losses at the gene ends were 4 bases for V and 1 base for J; bases not matched to a gene: 8. Germline values: CDR1 SEHNR, CDR2 FQNEAQ (reference sequence). This CDR3 has 17 residues. CDR3 nucleotides: TGTGCCAGCAGCTCGACGGACAGGGGGCGTTGGAACACTGAAGCTTTCTTT. Protein product: CASSSTDRGRWNTEAFF.

This clonotype was detected only a few times. This chain links TRBV14 with TRBJ2-7; 13 nucleotides line up with TRBD2. After removal of 4 bases from V and 4 bases from J, the junction contained 4 bases not matched to a gene. Germline V gene lookup returns CDR1 SGHDN and CDR2 FVKESK. The CDR3 is 15 amino acids. Here the CDR3 reads CASSLGTSGDYEQYV. The CDR3 nucleotides read TGTGCCAGCAGCCTAGGGACTAGCGGGGATTACGAGCAGTACGTC.

The genes are TRBV11-1 and TRBJ2-6; 8 nucleotides line up with TRBD1. Germline values: CDR1 SGHAT, CDR2 FQDESV (reference sequence). The CDR3 sequence is 20 residues long. V dropped 5 bases and J dropped 2; count of bases not matched to a gene: 17. The CDR3 sequence is CASSDHWTGKVRAGANVLTF. The CDR3 DNA follows: TGTGCCAGCAGCGACCATTGGACAGGGAAGGTTCGGGCTGGGGCCAACGTCCTGACTTTC.

This clonotype was observed many times. J is TRBJ2-1 and V is TRBV12-3 or TRBV12-4, with D possibly being TRBD2 (6 bases). V lost 3 bases and J lost 5, with 11 bases in between. The CDR3 totals 14 residues. The CDR3 protein is CASSFARGNNEQFF. The DNA of the CDR3 is TGTGCCAGCAGTTTTGCGCGGGGAAACAATGAGCAGTTCTTC.

This clonotype occurred many times. This chain uses TRBV7-8 with TRBJ2-4; 7 bases are shared with TRBD1. The junction had 2 bases not matched to a gene; V was cut back by 2 bases and J by 1 base. The CDR3 is made up of 15 amino acids. The germline gives CDR1 SGHVS, CDR2 FQNEAQ. The CDR3 nucleotides are TGTGCCAGCAGCTTACGAGGGGGCGCCAAAAACATTCAGTACTTC. Encoded protein: CASSLRGGAKNIQYF.

The chain has TRBV4-2 and TRBJ2-7; D gene unclear. The ends were cut back, 0 bases at V and 4 bases at J, with 10 bases in the middle. The germline V gene has CDR1 LGHNA and CDR2 YNFKEQ. The CDR3 is 14 residues long. CDR3 sequence: CASSQEGLRYEQYF. The DNA for the CDR3 is TGTGCCAGCAGCCAAGAGGGTCTCAGATACGAGCAGTACTTC.

This clonotype has a count of ten or more. The chain recombines TRBV6-1 with TRBJ1-3, with D hard to call. This CDR3 spans 13 amino acids. CDR1 and CDR2 from the germline V gene are MNHNS and SASEGT. Trimming removed 6 bases at V and 5 bases at J, with 11 bases between. CDR3: CASRAYGRNTIYF. The CDR3 DNA follows: TGTGCCAGCAGAGCATACGGAAGAAACACCATATATTTT.

This clonotype showed up many times. The chain links TRBV7-9 to TRBJ2-2; D is ambiguous. V gave up 2 bases and J gave up 5 bases, with 15 bases separating them. The CDR3 extends over 16 amino acids. CDR1 and CDR2 from the germline V gene are SEHNR and FQNEAQ (reference sequence). The CDR3 DNA sequence: TGTGCCAGCAGCTTAAAAGCCTCGCTTGGGACCGGGGAGCTGTTTTTT. Translating it yields CASSLKASLGTGELFF.

V gene TRBV11-1 combines with J gene TRBJ2-4, with a weak D call TRBD1 (5 bases). This CDR3 is built from 14 residues. Trimming removed 4 bases from V and 0 bases from J, with 7 bases in between. Germline CDR1 and CDR2: SGHAT and FQDESV (reference sequence). The DNA for the CDR3 is TGTGCCAGCAGCTCCCAGGGAGCCAAAAACATTCAGTACTTC. Translation: CASSSQGAKNIQYF. The entire variable domain, with the rest obtained from reference TRBV11-1 and TRBJ2-4, is as follows: EAEVAQSPRYKITEKSQAVAFWCDPISGHATLYWYRQILGQGPELLVQFQDESVVDDSQLPKDRFSAERLKGVDSTLKIQPAELGDSAMYLCASSSQGAKNIQYFGAGTRLSVL.